This T cell receptor (beta chain) originates from a study of blood T cell repertoires in COVID-19. Per the germline V gene, CDR1 is SGHDT and CDR2 is YYEEEE. V shed 2 bases and J 6 bases; nucleotides not matched to a gene: 5. This CDR3 is 15 amino acids long. Assay: immunoSEQ multiplex PCR; the TCRdb copy retains only in-frame clones and omits some. The data contain about 200,000 clones, 88% of them singletons. The material sequenced was peripheral blood. The V gene is TRBV5-6, the J gene TRBJ1-6, with 7 bases aligning to TRBD1. This sequence was found in a man aged 18 to 30 with active or convalescent COVID-19. CDR3 coding DNA: TGTGCCAGCAGCTTACCCGGGACAGCTAATTCACCCCTCCACTTT. Its protein is CASSLPGTANSPLHF.